The rows below give T cell receptor beta chains drawn from one sample of a study of relationships among human T cell subsets. TCRdb recomputed calls from the multiplex PCR reads with MiXCR, one row per CDR3 protein. The sample includes a few thousand distinct CDR3 sequences, nearly 80% of them seen just once. The sample was total T cells sorted from blood. Receptors originate from a man in his forties in good health. Both conserved end residues are part of each CDR3. The D gene is left open where the match is weak. Clone size is not always given. Where it is, it says once, few, many or a class for expanded clones.

D | J | size | V | CDR3 | DNA
- | TRBJ1-1 | - | TRBV12-3/TRBV12-4 | CASSFSGGYGTEAFF | TGTGCCAGCAGTTTTAGTGGGGGATATGGCACTGAAGCTTTCTTT
- | TRBJ1-1 | - | TRBV6-1 | CASTVGTTEAFF | TGTGCCAGCACTGTGGGGACCACTGAAGCTTTCTTT
TRBD2 | TRBJ2-5 | - | TRBV28 | CASGLAGGGETQYF | TGTGCCAGCGGACTAGCGGGGGGCGGGGAGACCCAGTACTTC
- | TRBJ1-5 | - | TRBV20-1 | CSAPGTFNQPQHF | TGCAGTGCCCCTGGGACCTTCAATCAGCCCCAGCATTTT
- | TRBJ2-3 | - | TRBV4-1 | CASSQDNRQADTQYF | TGCGCCAGCAGCCAAGATAACAGGCAAGCAGATACGCAGTATTTT
- | TRBJ1-2 | - | TRBV12-3/TRBV12-4 | CASSFGQNTYGYTF | TGTGCCAGCAGTTTCGGGCAGAACACCTATGGCTACACCTTC
- | TRBJ2-5 | - | TRBV11-2 | CASSVLVQETQYF | TGTGCCAGCAGCGTCCTAGTCCAAGAGACCCAGTACTTC
- | TRBJ2-3 | - | TRBV5-1 | CASSLGQPTDTQYF | TGCGCCAGCAGCTTGGGACAGCCCACAGATACGCAGTATTTT
- | TRBJ2-3 | - | TRBV28 | CASSRFPGPFSDTQYF | TGTGCCAGCAGTCGGTTCCCGGGACCCTTCTCGGATACGCAGTATTTT
- | TRBJ2-4 | - | TRBV12-3/TRBV12-4 | CASSFVRGLKNIQYF | TGTGCCAGCAGTTTTGTTAGGGGACTCAAAAACATTCAGTACTTC
TRBD1 | TRBJ2-3 | - | TRBV7-2 | CASIRQGLNPTDTQYF | TGTGCCAGCATCCGACAGGGGCTCAATCCCACAGATACGCAGTATTTT
- | TRBJ2-5 | few | TRBV7-6 | CASSVGTTKETQYF | TGTGCCAGCAGCGTAGGGACGACCAAAGAGACCCAGTACTTC
- | TRBJ2-1 | medium-sized | TRBV13 | CASGFRGPYNEQFF | TGTGCCAGCGGCTTCCGAGGCCCCTACAATGAGCAGTTCTTC
TRBD2 | TRBJ2-7 | - | TRBV7-9 | CASSLVKRGSYEQYF | TGTGCCAGCAGCTTAGTAAAGCGGGGCTCCTACGAGCAGTACTTC
- | TRBJ2-1 | - | TRBV7-9 | CASSLSDREDEQFF | TGTGCCAGCAGCTTGAGCGACAGGGAGGATGAGCAGTTCTTC
- | TRBJ1-2 | once | TRBV6-1 | CASDRIEHYGYTF | TGTGCCAGCGACAGGATCGAGCATTATGGCTACACCTTC
- | TRBJ2-3 | - | TRBV7-3 | CASSLSGGRTDTQYF | TGTGCCAGCAGCTTAAGCGGGGGCCGCACAGATACGCAGTATTTT
- | TRBJ1-1 | - | TRBV20-1 | CSAREEALLVTEAFF | TGCAGTGCTAGAGAGGAGGCCTTATTGGTCACTGAAGCTTTCTTT
- | TRBJ2-5 | - | TRBV5-1 | CASSLYGTLQETQYF | TGCGCCAGCAGCTTATACGGGACTTTACAAGAGACCCAGTACTTC
- | TRBJ2-1 | - | TRBV6-6 | CASSYSRVNEQFF | TGTGCCAGCAGTTACTCGCGAGTTAATGAGCAGTTCTTC
- | TRBJ2-7 | - | TRBV4-2 | CASSQRQNYEQYF | TGTGCCAGCAGCCAGAGACAGAACTACGAGCAGTACTTC
- | TRBJ1-5 | once | TRBV11-1 | CASSTDRSNQPQHF | TGTGCCAGCAGCACAGACAGGTCCAATCAGCCCCAGCATTTT
- | TRBJ2-7 | - | TRBV5-1 | CASSSGTRSYEQYF | TGCGCCAGCAGCTCAGGGACACGTTCCTACGAGCAGTACTTC
- | TRBJ1-5 | - | TRBV20-1 | CSARDTHPRTPNQPQHF | TGCAGTGCTAGAGATACACACCCTCGGACCCCCAATCAGCCCCAGCATTTT
- | TRBJ1-3 | - | TRBV29-1 | CSGQEDSGNTIYF | TGCAGCGGACAGGAAGACTCTGGAAACACCATATATTTT
- | TRBJ2-5 | - | TRBV6-6 | CASSRGDSETQYF | TGTGCCAGCAGCCGAGGGGACTCGGAGACCCAGTACTTC
- | TRBJ2-7 | - | TRBV5-1 | CASSLRPGGEQYF | TGCGCCAGCAGCTTACGGCCTGGCGGCGAGCAGTACTTC
TRBD1 | TRBJ2-3 | - | TRBV27 | CASSARDRKDTQYF | TGTGCCAGCAGTGCCCGGGACAGAAAAGATACGCAGTATTTT
- | TRBJ1-1 | - | TRBV19 | CASSKDGINTEAFF | TGTGCCAGTAGTAAGGACGGAATCAACACTGAAGCTTTCTTT
- | TRBJ1-2 | - | TRBV20-1 | CSAMGQDSNYGYTF | TGCAGTGCTATGGGTCAGGATTCTAACTATGGCTACACCTTC
- | TRBJ2-7 | - | TRBV13 | CASSLGGYLYEQYF | TGTGCCAGCAGCTTAGGAGGGTACCTCTACGAGCAGTACTTC
- | TRBJ2-3 | - | TRBV5-1 | CASSLKTDTQYF | TGCGCCAGCAGCTTGAAGACAGATACGCAGTATTTT
- | TRBJ2-7 | - | TRBV11-2 | CASSRTDNYYEQYF | TGTGCCAGCAGTAGGACAGACAATTACTACGAGCAGTACTTC
TRBD2 | TRBJ2-3 | - | TRBV7-2 | CASSLASGGPRDTQYF | TGTGCCAGCAGCTTAGCGAGCGGGGGGCCGAGAGATACGCAGTATTTT
- | TRBJ1-1 | once | TRBV28 | CASSLGRNSAEAFF | TGTGCCAGCAGTTTGGGGCGGAATAGCGCTGAAGCTTTCTTT
TRBD1 | TRBJ2-5 | - | TRBV28 | CASSLARGHQETQYF | TGTGCCAGCAGTTTAGCCAGGGGGCATCAAGAGACCCAGTACTTC
- | TRBJ1-5 | - | TRBV29-1 | CSGLTNGTLDGRNQPQHF | TGCAGCGGACTAACAAACGGGACTCTGGACGGGCGGAATCAGCCCCAGCATTTT
- | TRBJ2-3 | few | TRBV6-5 | CASSLRRPSDTQYF | TGTGCCAGCAGTTTACGGAGACCCTCGGATACGCAGTATTTT
- | TRBJ2-7 | few | TRBV6-2/TRBV6-3 | CASSYSGGSYEQYF | TGTGCCAGCAGTTACTCGGGGGGCAGCTACGAGCAGTACTTC
- | TRBJ1-2 | - | TRBV4-2 | CASSHPELYGYTF | TGTGCCAGCAGCCACCCCGAGCTCTATGGCTACACCTTC